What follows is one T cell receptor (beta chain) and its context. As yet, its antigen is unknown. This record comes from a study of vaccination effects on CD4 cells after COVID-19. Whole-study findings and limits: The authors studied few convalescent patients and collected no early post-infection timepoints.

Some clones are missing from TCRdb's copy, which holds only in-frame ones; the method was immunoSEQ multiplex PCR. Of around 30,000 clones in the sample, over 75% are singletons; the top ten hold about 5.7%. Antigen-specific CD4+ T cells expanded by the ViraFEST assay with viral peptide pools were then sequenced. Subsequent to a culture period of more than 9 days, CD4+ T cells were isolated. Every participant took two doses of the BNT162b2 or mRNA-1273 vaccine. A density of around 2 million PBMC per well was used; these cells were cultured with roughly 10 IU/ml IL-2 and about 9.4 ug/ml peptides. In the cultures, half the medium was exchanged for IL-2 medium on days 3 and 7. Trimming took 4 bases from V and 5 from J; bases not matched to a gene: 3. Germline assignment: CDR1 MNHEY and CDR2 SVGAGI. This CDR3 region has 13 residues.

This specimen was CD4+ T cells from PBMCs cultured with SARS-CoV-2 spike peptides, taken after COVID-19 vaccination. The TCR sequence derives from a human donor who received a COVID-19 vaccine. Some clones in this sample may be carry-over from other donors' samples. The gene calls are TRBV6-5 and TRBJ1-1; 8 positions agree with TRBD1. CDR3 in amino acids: CASSFRGRTEAFF. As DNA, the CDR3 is TGTGCCAGCAGTTTCAGGGGGCGGACTGAAGCTTTCTTT.